This TCR beta chain was recorded in a study of blood T cell repertoires in COVID-19. About the study: PBMCs, B-cell-depleted T cells, or T cells provided the cDNA or gDNA that made up the material.

Generated by immunoSEQ multiplex PCR, the TCRdb table keeps only in-frame clones and is missing some. The data contain approximately 340,000 clones, over 70% of them singletons. Per the germline V gene, CDR1 is MNHEY and CDR2 is SVGAGI. This CDR3 is built from 13 residues. V dropped 6 bases and J dropped 6 bases, with 12 bases sitting between them. The receptor comes from a man in his thirties or forties with active or convalescent COVID-19. Input material: peripheral blood. The rearrangement joins TRBV6-5 to TRBJ1-5; D might be TRBD1 (6 bases). CDR3 sequence (DNA): TGTGCCAGCAGACGGACAGTTAGTCAGCCCCAGCATTTT. This encodes CASRRTVSQPQHF.